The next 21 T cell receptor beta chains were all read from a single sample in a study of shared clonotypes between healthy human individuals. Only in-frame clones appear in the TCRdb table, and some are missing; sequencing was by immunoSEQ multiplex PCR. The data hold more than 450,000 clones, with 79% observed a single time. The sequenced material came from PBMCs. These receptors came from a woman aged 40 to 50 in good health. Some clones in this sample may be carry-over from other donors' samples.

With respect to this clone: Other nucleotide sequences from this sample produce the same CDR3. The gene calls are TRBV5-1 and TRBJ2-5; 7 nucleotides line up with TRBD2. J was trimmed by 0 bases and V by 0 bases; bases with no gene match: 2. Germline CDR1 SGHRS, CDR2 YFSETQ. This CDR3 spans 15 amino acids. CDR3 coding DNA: TGCGCCAGCAGCTTGGCCCTAGCGGACCAAGAGACCCAGTACTTC. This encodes CASSLALADQETQYF.

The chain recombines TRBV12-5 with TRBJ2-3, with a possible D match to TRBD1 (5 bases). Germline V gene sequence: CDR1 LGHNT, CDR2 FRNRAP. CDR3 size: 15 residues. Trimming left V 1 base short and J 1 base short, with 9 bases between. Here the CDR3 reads CASGLGQGRTDTQYF. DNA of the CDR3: TGTGCTAGTGGTTTGGGTCAGGGTCGCACAGATACGCAGTATTTT.

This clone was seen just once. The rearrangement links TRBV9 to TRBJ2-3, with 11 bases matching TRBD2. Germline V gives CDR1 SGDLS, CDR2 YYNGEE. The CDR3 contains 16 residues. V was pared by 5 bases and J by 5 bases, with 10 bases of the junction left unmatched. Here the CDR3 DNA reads TGTGCCAGCAGTCCGAGACTAGCGGGAAGGGGAGATACGCAGTATTTT. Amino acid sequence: CASSPRLAGRGDTQYF.

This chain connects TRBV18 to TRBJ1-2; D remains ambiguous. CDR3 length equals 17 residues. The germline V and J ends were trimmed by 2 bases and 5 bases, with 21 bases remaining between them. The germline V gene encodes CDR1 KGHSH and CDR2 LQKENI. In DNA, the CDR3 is TGTGCCAGCTCACCATTTCTCGACACGGGGAAACTTTATGGCTACACCTTC. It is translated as CASSPFLDTGKLYGYTF.

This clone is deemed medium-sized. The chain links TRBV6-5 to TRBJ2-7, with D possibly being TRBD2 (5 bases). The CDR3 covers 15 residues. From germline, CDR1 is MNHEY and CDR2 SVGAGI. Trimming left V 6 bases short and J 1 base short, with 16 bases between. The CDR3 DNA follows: TGTGCCAGCAGCGTCTCTACGGACTCATCCTACGAGCAGTACTTC. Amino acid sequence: CASSVSTDSSYEQYF.

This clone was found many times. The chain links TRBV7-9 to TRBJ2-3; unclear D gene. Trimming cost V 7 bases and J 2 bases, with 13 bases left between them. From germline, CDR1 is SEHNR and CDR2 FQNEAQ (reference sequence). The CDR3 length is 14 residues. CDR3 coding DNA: TGTGCCAGCACCCTAGAAGGCCTCACAGATACGCAGTATTTT. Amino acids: CASTLEGLTDTQYF. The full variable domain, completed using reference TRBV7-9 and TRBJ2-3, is DTGVSQNPRHKITKRGQNVTFRCDPISEHNRLYWYRQTLGQGPEFLTYFQNEAQLEKSRLLSDRFSAERPKGSFSTLEIQRTEQGDSAMYLCASTLEGLTDTQYFGPGTRLTVL.

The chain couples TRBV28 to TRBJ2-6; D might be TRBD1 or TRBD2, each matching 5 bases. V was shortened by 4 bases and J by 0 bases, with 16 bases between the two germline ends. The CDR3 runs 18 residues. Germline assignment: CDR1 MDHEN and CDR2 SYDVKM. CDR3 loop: CASSSGLTEFSGANVLTF. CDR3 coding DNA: TGTGCCAGCAGTTCGGGGCTAACAGAATTCTCTGGGGCCAACGTCCTGACTTTC.

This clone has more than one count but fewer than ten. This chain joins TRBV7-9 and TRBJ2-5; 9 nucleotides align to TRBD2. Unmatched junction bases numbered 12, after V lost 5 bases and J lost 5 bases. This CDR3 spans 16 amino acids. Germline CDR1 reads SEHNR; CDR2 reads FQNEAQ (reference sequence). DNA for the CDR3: TGTGCCAGCAGCGCCCATCTAGCGGGAAGAGGGGAGACCCAGTACTTC. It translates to CASSAHLAGRGETQYF.

CDR3 DNA: TGTGCCAGCTCACTCGAATGGCAGGGTTACTACGAGCAGTACTTC. Translating gives CASSLEWQGYYEQYF. This chain joins TRBV18 and TRBJ2-7, with D possibly being TRBD1 (5 bases). Germline V gene data show CDR1 as KGHSH and CDR2 as LQKENI. V was pared by 4 bases and J by 3 bases, with 16 bases between. There are 15 residues in the CDR3.

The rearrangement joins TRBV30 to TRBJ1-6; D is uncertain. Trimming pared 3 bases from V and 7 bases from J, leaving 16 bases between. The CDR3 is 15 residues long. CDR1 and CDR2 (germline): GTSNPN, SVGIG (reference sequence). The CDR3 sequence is CAWSTTGSGNSPLHF. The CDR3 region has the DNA TGTGCCTGGAGCACAACGGGATCCGGAAATTCACCCCTCCACTTT.

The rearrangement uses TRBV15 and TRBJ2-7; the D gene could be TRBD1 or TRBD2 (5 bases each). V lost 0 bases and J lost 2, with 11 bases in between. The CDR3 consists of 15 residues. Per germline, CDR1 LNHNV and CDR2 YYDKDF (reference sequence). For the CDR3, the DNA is TGTGCCACCAGCAGAGAACTAGGGGAAGCCTACGAGCAGTACTTC. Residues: CATSRELGEAYEQYF.

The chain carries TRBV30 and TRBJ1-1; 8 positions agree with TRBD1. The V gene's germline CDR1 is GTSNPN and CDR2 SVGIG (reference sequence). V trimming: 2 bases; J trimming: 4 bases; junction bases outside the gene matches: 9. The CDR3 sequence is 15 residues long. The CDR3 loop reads CAWSPQGAPSTEAFF. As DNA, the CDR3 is TGTGCCTGGAGTCCCCAGGGGGCGCCCAGCACTGAAGCTTTCTTT.

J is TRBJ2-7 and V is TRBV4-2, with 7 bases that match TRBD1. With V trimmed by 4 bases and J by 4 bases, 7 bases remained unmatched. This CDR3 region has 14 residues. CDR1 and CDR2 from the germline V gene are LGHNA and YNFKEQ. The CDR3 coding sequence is TGTGCCAGCAGCCTCGGACAGGATACGTACGAGCAGTACTTC. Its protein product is CASSLGQDTYEQYF.

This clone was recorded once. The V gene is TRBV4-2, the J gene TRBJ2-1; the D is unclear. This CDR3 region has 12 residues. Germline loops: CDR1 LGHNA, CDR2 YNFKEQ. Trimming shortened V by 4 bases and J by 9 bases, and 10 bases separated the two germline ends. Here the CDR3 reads CASSPGSGEQFF. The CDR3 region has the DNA TGTGCCAGCAGCCCCGGTTCGGGTGAGCAGTTCTTC.

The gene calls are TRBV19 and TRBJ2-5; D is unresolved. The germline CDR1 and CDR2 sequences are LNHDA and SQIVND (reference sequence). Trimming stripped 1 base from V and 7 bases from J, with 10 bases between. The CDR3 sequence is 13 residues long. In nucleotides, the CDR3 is TGTGCCAGTAGTATAGGCCAGGTGGGGACCCAGTACTTC. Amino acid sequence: CASSIGQVGTQYF.

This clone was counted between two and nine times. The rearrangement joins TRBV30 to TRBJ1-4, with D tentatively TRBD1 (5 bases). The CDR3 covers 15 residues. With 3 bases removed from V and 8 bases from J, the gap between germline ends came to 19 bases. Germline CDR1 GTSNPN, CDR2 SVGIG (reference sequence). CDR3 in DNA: TGTGCCTGGAGAGACCCGTTTGGGGGTGGAGAAAAACTGTTTTTT. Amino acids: CAWRDPFGGGEKLFF.

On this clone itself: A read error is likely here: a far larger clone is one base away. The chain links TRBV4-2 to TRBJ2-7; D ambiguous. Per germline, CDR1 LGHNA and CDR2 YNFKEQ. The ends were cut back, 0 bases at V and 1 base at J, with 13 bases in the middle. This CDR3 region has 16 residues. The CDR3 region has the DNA TGTGCCAGCAGCCAAGATCCCGGAAGTGGGTCCTACGAGCAGTACTTC. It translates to CASSQDPGSGSYEQYF.

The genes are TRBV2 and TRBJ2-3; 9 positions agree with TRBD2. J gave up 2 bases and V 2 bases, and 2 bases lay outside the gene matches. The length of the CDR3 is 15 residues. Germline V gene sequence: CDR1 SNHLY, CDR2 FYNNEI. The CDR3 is CASSERLADTDTQYF. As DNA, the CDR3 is TGTGCCAGCAGTGAAAGACTAGCGGACACAGATACGCAGTATTTT.

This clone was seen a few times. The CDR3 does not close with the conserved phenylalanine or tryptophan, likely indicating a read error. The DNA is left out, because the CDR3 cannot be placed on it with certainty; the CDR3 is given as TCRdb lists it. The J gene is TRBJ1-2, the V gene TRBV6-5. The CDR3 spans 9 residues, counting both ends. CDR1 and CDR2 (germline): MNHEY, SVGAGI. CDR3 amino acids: CASSYLSKS.

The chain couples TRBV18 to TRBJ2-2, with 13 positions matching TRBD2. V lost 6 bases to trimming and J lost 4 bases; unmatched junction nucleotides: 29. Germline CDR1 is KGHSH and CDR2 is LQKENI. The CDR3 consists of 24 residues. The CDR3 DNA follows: TGTGCCAGCTCCCTCCATCAACTCGCCACTGTAAGGACTAGCGGGAGTTCGGGCACCGGGGAGCTGTTTTTT. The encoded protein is CASSLHQLATVRTSGSSGTGELFF.

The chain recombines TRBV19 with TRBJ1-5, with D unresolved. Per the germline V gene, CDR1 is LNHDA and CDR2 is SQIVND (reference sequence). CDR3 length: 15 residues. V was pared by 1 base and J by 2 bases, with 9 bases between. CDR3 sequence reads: CASSIAGEGNQPQHF. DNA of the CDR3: TGTGCCAGTAGTATAGCGGGTGAAGGCAATCAGCCCCAGCATTTT.